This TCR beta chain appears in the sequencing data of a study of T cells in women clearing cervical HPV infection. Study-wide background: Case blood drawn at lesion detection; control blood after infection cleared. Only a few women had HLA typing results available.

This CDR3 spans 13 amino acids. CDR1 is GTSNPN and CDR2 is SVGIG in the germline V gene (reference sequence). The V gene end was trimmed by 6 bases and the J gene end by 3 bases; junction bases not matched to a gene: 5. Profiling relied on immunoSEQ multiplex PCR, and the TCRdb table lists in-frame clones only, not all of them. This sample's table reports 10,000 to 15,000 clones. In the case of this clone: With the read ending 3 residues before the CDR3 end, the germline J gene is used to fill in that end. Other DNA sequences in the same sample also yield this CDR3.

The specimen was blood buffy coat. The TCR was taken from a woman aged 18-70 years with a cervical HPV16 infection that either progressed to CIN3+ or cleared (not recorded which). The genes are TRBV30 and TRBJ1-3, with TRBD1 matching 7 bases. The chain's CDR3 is CACATGVGNTIYF. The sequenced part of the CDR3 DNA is TGTGCCTGTGCAACAGGGGTTGGAAACACC.